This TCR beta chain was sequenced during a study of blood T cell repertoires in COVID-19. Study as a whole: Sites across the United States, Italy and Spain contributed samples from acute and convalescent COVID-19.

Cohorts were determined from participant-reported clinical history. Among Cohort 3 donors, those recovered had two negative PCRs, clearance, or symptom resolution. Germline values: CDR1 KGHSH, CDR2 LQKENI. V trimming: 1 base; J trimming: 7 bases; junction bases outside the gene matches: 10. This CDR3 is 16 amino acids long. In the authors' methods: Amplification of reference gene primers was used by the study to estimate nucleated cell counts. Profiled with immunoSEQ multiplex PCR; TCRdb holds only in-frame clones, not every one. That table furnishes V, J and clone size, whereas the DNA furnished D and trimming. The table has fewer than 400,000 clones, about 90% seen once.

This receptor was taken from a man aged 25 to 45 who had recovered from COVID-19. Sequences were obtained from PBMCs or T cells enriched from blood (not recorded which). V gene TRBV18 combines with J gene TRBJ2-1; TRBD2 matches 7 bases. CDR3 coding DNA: TGTGCCAGCTCACCACGGACCGTAGGGGAGGGGAATGAGCAGTTCTTC. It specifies CASSPRTVGEGNEQFF.